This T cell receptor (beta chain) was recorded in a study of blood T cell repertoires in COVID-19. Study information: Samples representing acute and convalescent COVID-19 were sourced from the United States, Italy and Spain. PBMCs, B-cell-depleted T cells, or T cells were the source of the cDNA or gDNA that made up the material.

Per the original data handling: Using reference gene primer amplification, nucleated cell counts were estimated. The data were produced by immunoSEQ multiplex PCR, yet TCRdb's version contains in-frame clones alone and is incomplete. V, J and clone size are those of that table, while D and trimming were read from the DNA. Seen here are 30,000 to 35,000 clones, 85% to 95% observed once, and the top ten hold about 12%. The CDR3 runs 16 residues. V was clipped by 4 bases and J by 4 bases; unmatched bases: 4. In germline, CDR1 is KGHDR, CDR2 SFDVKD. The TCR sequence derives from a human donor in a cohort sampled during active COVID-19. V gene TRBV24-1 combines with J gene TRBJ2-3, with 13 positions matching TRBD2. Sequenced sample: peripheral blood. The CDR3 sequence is CATSDPTSGRADTQYF. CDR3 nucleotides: TGTGCCACCAGTGACCCTACTAGCGGGAGGGCAGATACGCAGTATTTT.